The 9 T cell receptor beta chains given below trace back to one sample, sequenced in a study of blood T cells in healthy people across ages. The authors ran a second PCR of roughly 6 to 12 cycles using a sample-barcoded 5' primer and a J-beta primer mix. TCRdb passed the 5' RACE reads through MiXCR, listing each CDR3 protein once. Seen here are about 1,600,000 distinct CDR3 sequences, around 39% observed once, and the top ten hold roughly 7.7%. Sequencing input: blood. These receptors came from a woman between 18 and 30 years old in good health.

The chain recombines TRBV12-3 or TRBV12-4 with TRBJ2-1; 7 nucleotides agree with TRBD2. CDR3 length equals 15 residues. The junction had 15 bases not matched to a gene; V was cut back by 6 bases and J by 10 bases. In nucleotides, the CDR3 is TGTGCCAGCAGCCTTAGCGGGCAGGCGGAGTGGGAGCAGTTCTTC. This translates into CASSLSGQAEWEQFF.

The chain has TRBV7-9 and TRBJ2-2; no reliable D call. Trimming pared 7 bases from V and 0 bases from J, leaving 15 bases between. Germline CDR1 reads SEHNR; CDR2 reads FQNEAQ (reference sequence). This CDR3 is 16 amino acids long. CDR3 DNA sequence: TGTGCCAGCACCGTCCCGTTCGCGACGAACACCGGGGAGCTGTTTTTT. Protein product: CASTVPFATNTGELFF.

The chain carries TRBV6-5 and TRBJ2-5, with TRBD1 identical over 10 bases. With V trimmed by 5 bases and J by 4 bases, 7 bases remained unmatched. The CDR3 loop spans 15 amino acids. Germline V lookup: CDR1 MNHEY, CDR2 SVGAGI. CDR3 in amino acids: CASSPRDRGGETQYF. CDR3 bases: TGTGCCAGCAGTCCCCGGGACAGGGGAGGAGAGACCCAGTACTTC.

V and J are TRBV2 and TRBJ1-2, with unresolved D. The germline gives CDR1 SNHLY, CDR2 FYNNEI. The CDR3 sequence is 14 residues long. Trimming removed 4 bases from V and 4 bases from J, with 13 bases in between. CDR3 nucleotides: TGTGCCAGCAGTGTGGGGAGGGAATCCTATGGCTACACCTTC. Translated: CASSVGRESYGYTF.

Note on this clonotype: One junction end does not reproduce the germline sequence, and a read error may be involved. The CDR3 region has the DNA TGCGCCCGCAGCGCCGACATTATCTCGGGCTACACCTTC. It codes for CARSADIISGYTF. This rearrangement joins TRBV5-1 to TRBJ1-2; D is undetermined. CDR3 length: 13 amino acids. CDR1 SGHRS and CDR2 YFSETQ come from the germline V gene.

Notes on this clonotype: One base away lies a much larger clone, so this may be a sequencing read error. J is TRBJ1-5 and V is TRBV7-2; TRBD1 matches at 7 bases. The junction had 2 bases not matched to a gene; V was cut back by 3 bases and J by 6 bases. Germline CDR1 reads SGHTA; CDR2 reads FQGNSA. The length of the CDR3 is 13 residues. The CDR3 DNA sequence: TGTGCCAGCAGCTTCGACAGGGCTCAGCCCCAGCATTTT. It is translated as CASSFDRAQPQHF.

This clonotype was found a few times. The V gene is TRBV5-4, the J gene TRBJ2-5; D is perhaps TRBD1 (5 bases). Germline loops: CDR1 SGHNT, CDR2 YYREEE (reference sequence). Trimming left V 2 bases short and J 1 base short, with 9 bases between. The CDR3 covers 14 residues. CDR3 nucleotides: TGTGCCAGCAGCTTATCAGACAGCCAAGAGACCCAGTACTTC. Translating gives CASSLSDSQETQYF.

The genes are TRBV28 and TRBJ2-2; the D is unclear. The CDR3 extends over 12 amino acids. CDR1 is MDHEN and CDR2 is SYDVKM in the germline V gene. Trimming removed 7 bases from V and 7 bases from J, with 10 bases in between. The CDR3 DNA sequence: TGTGCCAGCATAACGTCGGGCGGGGAGCTGTTTTTT. Translated, it gives CASITSGGELFF. Complete variable domain (other parts from reference TRBV28 and TRBJ2-2): DVKVTQSSRYLVKRTGEKVFLECVQDMDHENMFWYRQDPGLGLRLIYFSYDVKMKEKGDIPEGYSVSREKKERFSLILESASTNQTSMYLCASITSGGELFFGEGSRLTVL.

On this clonotype itself: This sequence may be a read error, since a much larger clone differs from it by one base. CDR3 coding DNA: TGTGCCAGCGGCCAAGATGTAGGGGACGGCGAAGCTTTCTTT. Protein: CASGQDVGDGEAFF. The rearrangement uses TRBV4-2 and TRBJ1-1; weak D call: TRBD1 (5 bases). The CDR3 sequence is 14 residues long. CDR1 and CDR2 from the germline V gene are LGHNA and YNFKEQ.